This entry concerns a single T cell receptor beta chain. Antigen: not known. Coverage ceases 3 residues before the CDR3 finishes, and the germline J gene fills in the end. This sample is drawn from a study of Tregs in tolerant kidney transplant recipients. Study conclusions and caveats: Few patients were studied, so findings need validation in larger groups.

This CDR3 has 17 amino acids. Per germline, CDR1 SSHAT and CDR2 FNYEAQ (reference sequence). V trimming: 1 base; J trimming: 0 bases; junction bases outside the gene matches: 5. TCRdb's copy holds only in-frame clones and misses some; the assay was immunoSEQ multiplex PCR. This sample's clone table lists fewer than 35,000 clones. This sample comprised CD8+ T cells from blood, obtained before the transplant. The chain joins TRBV7-7 to TRBJ1-5; TRBD1 aligns across 8 bases. The origin of this receptor is a human donor who received a combined kidney and bone marrow transplant. CDR3 residues: CASSLGTGSNSNQPQHF. The part of the CDR3 DNA that was read is TGTGCCAGCAGCTTAGGGACAGGGAGCAATAGCAATCAGCCC.